What follows describes a single T cell receptor beta chain. Primers included in the PCR were 60 Vbeta and 13 Jbeta primers. TCRdb keeps only in-frame clones here, not all; method: immunoSEQ multiplex PCR. The repertoire holds about 180,000 clones, with 72% as singletons. This sample is part of a study of cytomegalovirus exposure and HLA in healthy donors. This CDR3 is built from 15 residues. J was trimmed by 4 bases and V by 4 bases; bases with no gene match: 7. Per germline, CDR1 SGHKS and CDR2 YYEKEE (reference sequence). J is TRBJ1-5 and V is TRBV5-5; 8 bases map to TRBD1. The receptor was derived from a human donor in good health. Sequenced input: PBMCs. The DNA for the CDR3 is TGTGCCAGCAGCCTCTGGACAGGGAATAATCAGCCCCAGCATTTT. It is translated as CASSLWTGNNQPQHF.